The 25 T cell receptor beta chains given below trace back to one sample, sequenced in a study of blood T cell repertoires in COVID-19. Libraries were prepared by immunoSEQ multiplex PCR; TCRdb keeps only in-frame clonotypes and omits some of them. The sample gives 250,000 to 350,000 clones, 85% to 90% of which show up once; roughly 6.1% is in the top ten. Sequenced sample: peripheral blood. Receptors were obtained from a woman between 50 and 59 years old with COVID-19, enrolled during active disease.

Written as DNA, the CDR3 is TGCGCCAGCAGCTACCAACTGAGCGGGAGGGGTTCAGATACGCAGTATTTT. Amino acids: CASSYQLSGRGSDTQYF. The genes are TRBV5-1 and TRBJ2-3; 10 bases agree with TRBD2. Germline CDR1 and CDR2: SGHRS and YFSETQ. J lost 4 bases, V lost 3 bases, and 11 bases had no gene match. The CDR3 sequence is 17 residues long. Filled out from reference TRBV5-1 and TRBJ2-3, the complete variable domain reads KAGVTQTPRYLIKTRGQQVTLSCSPISGHRSVSWYQQTPGQGLQFLFEYFSETQRNKGNFPGRFSGRQFSNSRSEMNVSTLELGDSALYLCASSYQLSGRGSDTQYFGPGTRLTVL.

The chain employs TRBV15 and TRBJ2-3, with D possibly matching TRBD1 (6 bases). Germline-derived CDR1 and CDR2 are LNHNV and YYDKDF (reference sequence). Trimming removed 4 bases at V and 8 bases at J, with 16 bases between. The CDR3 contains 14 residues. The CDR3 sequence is CATSINRAWGTQYF. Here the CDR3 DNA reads TGTGCCACCAGCATAAACAGGGCTTGGGGTACGCAGTATTTT.

In DNA, the CDR3 is TGTGCCATCAGTGGTGGAAATTCGGACTCGTTCCAAGAGACCCAGTACTTC. Residues: CAISGGNSDSFQETQYF. This chain joins TRBV10-3 and TRBJ2-5; possible D gene TRBD2, 5 bases. V lost 4 bases and J lost 1, with 19 bases in between. The CDR3 contains 17 residues. The germline V gene encodes CDR1 ENHRY and CDR2 SYGVKD.

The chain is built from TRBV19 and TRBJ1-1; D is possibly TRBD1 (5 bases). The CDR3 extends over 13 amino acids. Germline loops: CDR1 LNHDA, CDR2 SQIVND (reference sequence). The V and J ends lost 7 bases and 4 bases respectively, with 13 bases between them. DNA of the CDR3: TGTGCCAGTACTCTGATGGGGGGCACTGAAGCTTTCTTT. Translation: CASTLMGGTEAFF.

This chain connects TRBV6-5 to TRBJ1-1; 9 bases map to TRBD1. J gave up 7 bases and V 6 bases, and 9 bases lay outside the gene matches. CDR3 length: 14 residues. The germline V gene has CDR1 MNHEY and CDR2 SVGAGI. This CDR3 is CASSHRTGAREAFF. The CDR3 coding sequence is TGTGCCAGCAGCCACAGGACAGGGGCCCGTGAAGCTTTCTTT.

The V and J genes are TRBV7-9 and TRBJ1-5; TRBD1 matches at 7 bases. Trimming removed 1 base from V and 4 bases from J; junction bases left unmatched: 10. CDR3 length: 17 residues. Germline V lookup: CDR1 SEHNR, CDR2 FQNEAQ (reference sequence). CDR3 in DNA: TGTGCCAGCAGCTTAGGAGGGGGCGAGGAGTGGAATCAGCCCCAGCATTTT. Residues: CASSLGGGEEWNQPQHF.

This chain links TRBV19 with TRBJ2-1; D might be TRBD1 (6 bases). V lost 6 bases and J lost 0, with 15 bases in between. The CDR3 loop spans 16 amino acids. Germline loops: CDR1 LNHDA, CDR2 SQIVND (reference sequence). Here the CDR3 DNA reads TGTGCCAGTAGGGGAGACAGGCCGAGCTCCTACAATGAGCAGTTCTTC. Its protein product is CASRGDRPSSYNEQFF. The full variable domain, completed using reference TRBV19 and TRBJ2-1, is DGGITQSPKYLFRKEGQNVTLSCEQNLNHDAMYWYRQDPGQGLRLIYYSQIVNDFQKGDIAEGYSVSREKKESFPLTVTSAQKNPTAFYLCASRGDRPSSYNEQFFGPGTRLTVL.

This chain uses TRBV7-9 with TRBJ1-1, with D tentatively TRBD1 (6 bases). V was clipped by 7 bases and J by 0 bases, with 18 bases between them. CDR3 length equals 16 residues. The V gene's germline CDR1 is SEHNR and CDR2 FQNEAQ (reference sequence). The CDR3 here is CASTKPGGNVNTEAFF. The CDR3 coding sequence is TGTGCCAGCACCAAACCGGGGGGCAACGTGAACACTGAAGCTTTCTTT.

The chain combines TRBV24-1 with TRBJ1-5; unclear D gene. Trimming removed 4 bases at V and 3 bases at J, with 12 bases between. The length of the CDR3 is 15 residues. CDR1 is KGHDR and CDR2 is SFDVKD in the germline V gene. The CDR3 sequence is CATSDPHDYNQPQHF. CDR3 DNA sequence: TGTGCCACCAGTGACCCACACGACTACAATCAGCCCCAGCATTTT.

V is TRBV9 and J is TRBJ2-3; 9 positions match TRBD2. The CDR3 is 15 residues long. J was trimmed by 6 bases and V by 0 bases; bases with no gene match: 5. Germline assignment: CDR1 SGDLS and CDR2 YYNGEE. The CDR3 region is CASSVAGLAFDTQYF. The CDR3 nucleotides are TGTGCCAGCAGCGTAGCGGGACTAGCTTTCGATACGCAGTATTTT. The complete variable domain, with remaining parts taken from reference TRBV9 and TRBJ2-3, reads DSGVTQTPKHLITATGQRVTLRCSPRSGDLSVYWYQQSLDQGLQFLIQYYNGEERAKGNILERFSAQQFPDLHSELNLSSLELGDSALYFCASSVAGLAFDTQYFGPGTRLTVL.

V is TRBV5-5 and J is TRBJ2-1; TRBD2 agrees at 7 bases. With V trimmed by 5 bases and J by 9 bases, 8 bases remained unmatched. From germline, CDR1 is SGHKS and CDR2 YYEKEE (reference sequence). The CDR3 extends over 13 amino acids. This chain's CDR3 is CASSWRENTEQFF. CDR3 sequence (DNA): TGTGCCAGCAGTTGGCGGGAGAATACTGAGCAGTTCTTC.

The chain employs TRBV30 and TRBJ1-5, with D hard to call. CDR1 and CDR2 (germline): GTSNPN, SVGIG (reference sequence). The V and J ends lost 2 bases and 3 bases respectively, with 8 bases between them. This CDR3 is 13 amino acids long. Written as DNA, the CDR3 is TGTGCCTGGAGTCCGCAGGACAATCAGCCCCAGCATTTT. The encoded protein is CAWSPQDNQPQHF.

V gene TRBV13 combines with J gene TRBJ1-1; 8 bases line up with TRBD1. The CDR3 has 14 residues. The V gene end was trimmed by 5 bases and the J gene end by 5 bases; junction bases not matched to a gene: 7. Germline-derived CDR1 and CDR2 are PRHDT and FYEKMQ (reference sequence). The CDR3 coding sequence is TGTGCCAGCAGCACCGGACAGGGTGTTACTGAAGCTTTCTTT. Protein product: CASSTGQGVTEAFF.

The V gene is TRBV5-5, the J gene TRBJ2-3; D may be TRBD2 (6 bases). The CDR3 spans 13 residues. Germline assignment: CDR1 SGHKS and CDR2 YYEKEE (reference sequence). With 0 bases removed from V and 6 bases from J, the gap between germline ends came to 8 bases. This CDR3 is CASSLAAGDTQYF. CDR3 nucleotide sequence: TGTGCCAGCAGCTTGGCCGCGGGGGATACGCAGTATTTT.

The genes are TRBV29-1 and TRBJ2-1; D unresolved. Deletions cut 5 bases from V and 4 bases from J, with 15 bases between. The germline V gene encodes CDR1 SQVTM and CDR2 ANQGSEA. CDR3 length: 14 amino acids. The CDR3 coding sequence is TGCAGCGTTTTCTCGTCCAGGCCTTACAATGAGCAGTTCTTC. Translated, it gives CSVFSSRPYNEQFF.

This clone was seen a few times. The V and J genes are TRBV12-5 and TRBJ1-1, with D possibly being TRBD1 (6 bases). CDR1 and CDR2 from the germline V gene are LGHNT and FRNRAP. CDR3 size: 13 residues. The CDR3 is CATHTGTRAEAFF. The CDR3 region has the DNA TGTGCCACCCACACAGGGACGAGGGCAGAAGCTTTCTTT.

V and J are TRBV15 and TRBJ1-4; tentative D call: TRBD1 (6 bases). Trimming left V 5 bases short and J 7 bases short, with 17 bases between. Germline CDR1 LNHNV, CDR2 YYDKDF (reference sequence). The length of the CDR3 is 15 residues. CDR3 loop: CATSGLTGSSEKLFF. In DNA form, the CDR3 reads TGTGCCACCAGCGGACTTACAGGGAGCAGTGAAAAACTGTTTTTT.

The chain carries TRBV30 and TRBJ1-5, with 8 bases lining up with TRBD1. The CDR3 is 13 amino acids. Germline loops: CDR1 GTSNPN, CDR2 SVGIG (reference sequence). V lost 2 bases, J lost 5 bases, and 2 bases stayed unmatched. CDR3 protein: CAWSRTGHQPQHF. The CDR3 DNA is TGTGCCTGGAGTAGGACAGGGCATCAGCCCCAGCATTTT.

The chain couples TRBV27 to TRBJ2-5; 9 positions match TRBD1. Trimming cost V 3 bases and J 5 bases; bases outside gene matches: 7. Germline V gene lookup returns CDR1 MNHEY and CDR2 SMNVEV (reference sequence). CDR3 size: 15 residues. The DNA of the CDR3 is TGTGCCAGCAGTTTTTCCGGGACAGGGTGGGAGACCCAGTACTTC. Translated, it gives CASSFSGTGWETQYF.

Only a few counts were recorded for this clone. The CDR3 sequence: CASSIRQTGPNTEAFF. Written as DNA, the CDR3 is TGTGCCAGTAGTATAAGACAGACAGGGCCGAACACTGAAGCTTTCTTT. The rearrangement links TRBV19 to TRBJ1-1; 7 positions match TRBD1. Germline V gives CDR1 LNHDA, CDR2 SQIVND (reference sequence). The CDR3 sequence is 16 residues long. V shed 2 bases, J shed 1 base, and the junction held 7 bases outside the gene matches. The full variable domain, in which reference TRBV19 and TRBJ1-1 provide the parts outside the CDR3, is DGGITQSPKYLFRKEGQNVTLSCEQNLNHDAMYWYRQDPGQGLRLIYYSQIVNDFQKGDIAEGYSVSREKKESFPLTVTSAQKNPTAFYLCASSIRQTGPNTEAFFGQGTRLTVV.

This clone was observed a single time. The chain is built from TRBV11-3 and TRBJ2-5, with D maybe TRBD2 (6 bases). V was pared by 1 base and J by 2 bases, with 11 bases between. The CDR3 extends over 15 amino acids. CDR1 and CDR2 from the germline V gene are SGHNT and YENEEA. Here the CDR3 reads CASSLVLAKQETQYF. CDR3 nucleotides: TGTGCCAGCAGCTTAGTTCTAGCGAAGCAAGAGACCCAGTACTTC.

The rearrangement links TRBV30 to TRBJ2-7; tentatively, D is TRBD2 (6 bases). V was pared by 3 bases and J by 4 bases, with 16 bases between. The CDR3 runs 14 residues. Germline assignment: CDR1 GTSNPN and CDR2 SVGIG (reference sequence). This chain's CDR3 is CAWSLLAGTYEQYF. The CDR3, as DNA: TGTGCCTGGAGCCTTTTGGCGGGAACATACGAGCAGTACTTC.

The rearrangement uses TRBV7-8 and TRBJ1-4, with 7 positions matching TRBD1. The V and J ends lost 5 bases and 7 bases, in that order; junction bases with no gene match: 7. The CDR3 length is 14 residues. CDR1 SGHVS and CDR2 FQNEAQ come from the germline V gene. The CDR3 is CASSRTGEGEKLFF. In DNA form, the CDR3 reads TGTGCCAGCAGCCGTACAGGGGAAGGTGAAAAACTGTTTTTT.

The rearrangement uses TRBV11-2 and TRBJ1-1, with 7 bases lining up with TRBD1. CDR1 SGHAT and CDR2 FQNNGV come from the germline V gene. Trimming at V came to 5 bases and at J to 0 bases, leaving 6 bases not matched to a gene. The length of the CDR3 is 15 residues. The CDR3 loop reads CASSPRDSMNTEAFF. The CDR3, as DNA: TGTGCCAGCAGCCCCAGGGACAGCATGAACACTGAAGCTTTCTTT. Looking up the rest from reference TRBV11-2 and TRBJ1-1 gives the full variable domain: EAGVAQSPRYKIIEKRQSVAFWCNPISGHATLYWYQQILGQGPKLLIQFQNNGVVDDSQLPKDRFSAERLKGVDSTLKIQPAKLEDSAVYLCASSPRDSMNTEAFFGQGTRLTVV.

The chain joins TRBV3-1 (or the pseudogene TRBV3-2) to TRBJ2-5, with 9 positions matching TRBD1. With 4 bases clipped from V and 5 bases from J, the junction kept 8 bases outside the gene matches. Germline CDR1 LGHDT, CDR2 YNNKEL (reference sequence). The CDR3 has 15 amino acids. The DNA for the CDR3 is TGTGCCAGCAGCCTGAACAGGGGGCTGGGGGAGACCCAGTACTTC. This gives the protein CASSLNRGLGETQYF.